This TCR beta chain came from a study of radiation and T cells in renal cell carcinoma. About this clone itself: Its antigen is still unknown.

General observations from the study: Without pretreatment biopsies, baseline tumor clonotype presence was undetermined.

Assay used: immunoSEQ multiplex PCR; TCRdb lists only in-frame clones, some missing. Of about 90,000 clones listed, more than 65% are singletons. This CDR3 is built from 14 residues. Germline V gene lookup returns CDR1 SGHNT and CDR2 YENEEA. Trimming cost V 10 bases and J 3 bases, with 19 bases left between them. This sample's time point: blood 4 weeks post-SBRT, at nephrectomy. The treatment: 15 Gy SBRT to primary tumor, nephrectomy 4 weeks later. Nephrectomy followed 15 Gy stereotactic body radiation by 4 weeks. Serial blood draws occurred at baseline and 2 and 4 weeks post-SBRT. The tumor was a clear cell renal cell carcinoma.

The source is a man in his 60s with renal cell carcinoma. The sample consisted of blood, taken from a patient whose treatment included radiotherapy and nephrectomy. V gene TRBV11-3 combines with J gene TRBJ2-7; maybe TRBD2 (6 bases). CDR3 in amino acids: CATTTGGWLYEQYF. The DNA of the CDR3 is TGTGCCACGACCACCGGAGGGTGGCTCTACGAGCAGTACTTC.